Below, 27 T cell receptor beta chains from the same sample are listed, as sequenced in a study of blood T cell repertoires in COVID-19. Libraries were prepared by immunoSEQ multiplex PCR; TCRdb keeps only in-frame clonotypes and omits some of them. This table holds under 70,000 clones, about 85% found once. The sequenced sample was peripheral blood. Receptors were obtained from an elderly woman with acute or convalescent COVID-19.

The chain is built from TRBV3-1 (or the pseudogene TRBV3-2) and TRBJ2-4; possible D gene TRBD2, 6 bases. The germline V and J ends were trimmed by 5 bases and 0 bases, with 11 bases remaining between them. The CDR3 is 15 residues long. The germline CDR1 and CDR2 sequences are LGHDT and YNNKEL (reference sequence). DNA for the CDR3: TGTGCCAGCAGCTCTTCGGGAGTAGCCAAAAACATTCAGTACTTC. This codes for CASSSSGVAKNIQYF.

This rearrangement joins TRBV1 to TRBJ2-1; the table assigns TRBD1, which was not confirmed against the DNA. TRBV1 is classified as a pseudogene. The length of the CDR3 is 13 residues. The CDR3 is CTSSQGGPDEQFF. In nucleotides, the CDR3 is TGCACCAGCAGCCAAGGGGGGCCCGATGAGCAGTTCTTC.

This clone came up a few times. The chain uses TRBV14 and TRBJ2-2, with D perhaps TRBD1 (6 bases). CDR1 is SGHDN and CDR2 is FVKESK in the germline V gene. V lost 4 bases to trimming and J lost 4 bases, with 13 bases between them. CDR3 length: 15 residues. The CDR3 loop reads CASSPWTDRTGELFF. CDR3 DNA sequence: TGTGCCAGCAGCCCTTGGACAGATCGCACCGGGGAGCTGTTTTTT.

This clone appeared a few times. The chain has TRBV3-1 (or the pseudogene TRBV3-2) and TRBJ2-3; no clear D. The V and J ends lost 4 bases and 3 bases respectively, with 5 bases between them. Per the germline V gene, CDR1 is LGHDT and CDR2 is YNNKEL (reference sequence). CDR3 length: 12 residues. CDR3: CASSPRTDTQYF. For the CDR3, the DNA is TGTGCCAGCAGCCCTCGGACAGATACGCAGTATTTT.

The rearrangement uses TRBV3-1 (or the pseudogene TRBV3-2) and TRBJ2-7; D may be TRBD1 (6 bases). Trimming left V 4 bases short and J 6 bases short, with 16 bases between. The CDR3 is 14 residues long. CDR1 and CDR2 from the germline V gene are LGHDT and YNNKEL (reference sequence). CDR3 residues: CASSRQVLIGEQYF. The CDR3 nucleotides are TGTGCCAGCAGCCGACAGGTGCTGATTGGCGAGCAGTACTTC.

The chain couples TRBV11-2 to TRBJ2-3, with 8 bases aligning to TRBD2. Germline V gene sequence: CDR1 SGHAT, CDR2 FQNNGV. The CDR3 length is 15 residues. The V and J ends lost 5 bases and 5 bases, in that order; junction bases with no gene match: 9. The CDR3 nucleotides are TGTGCCAGCAGCGCCAACCCCGGGAGGGGAGATACGCAGTATTTT. Encoded protein: CASSANPGRGDTQYF.

V gene TRBV18 combines with J gene TRBJ1-2; tentative D call: TRBD1 (6 bases). The V and J ends lost 8 bases and 4 bases respectively, with 20 bases between them. Germline V gives CDR1 KGHSH, CDR2 LQKENI. The CDR3 has 15 amino acids. The CDR3 nucleotides are TGTGCCAGCCGGGGTTCGGGCGGACAGACCTATGGCTACACCTTC. Translated, it gives CASRGSGGQTYGYTF.

This clone was recorded once. The J gene is TRBJ2-7, the V gene TRBV7-9; D is unresolved. Germline V gives CDR1 SEHNR, CDR2 FQNEAQ (reference sequence). V lost 5 bases, J lost 2 bases, and 19 bases lay in between. This CDR3 contains 16 residues. Here the CDR3 DNA reads TGTGCCAGCAGCCCTCCGGGTCTCCTCAAAACCTACGAGCAGTACTTC. Amino acid sequence: CASSPPGLLKTYEQYF.

The chain is built from TRBV5-5 and TRBJ2-2; D perhaps matches TRBD1 (6 bases). Trimming removed 4 bases at V and 3 bases at J, with 13 bases between. Germline V gene data show CDR1 as SGHKS and CDR2 as YYEKEE (reference sequence). The CDR3 length is 15 residues. The CDR3 sequence: CASSPTGVDTGELFF. DNA of the CDR3: TGTGCCAGCAGCCCGACAGGCGTAGACACCGGGGAGCTGTTTTTT.

This chain's CDR3 is CASSPQGRGTYNEQFF. DNA for the CDR3: TGCGCCAGCAGCCCCCAGGGGCGGGGGACCTACAATGAGCAGTTCTTC. The J gene is TRBJ2-1, the V gene TRBV5-1; D perhaps matches TRBD2 (7 bases). V was pared by 4 bases and J by 2 bases, with 16 bases between. Germline-derived CDR1 and CDR2 are SGHRS and YFSETQ. This CDR3 is 16 amino acids long.

The chain combines TRBV6-5 with TRBJ1-1; D may be TRBD1 (5 bases). The CDR3 is 16 residues long. Germline V gene lookup returns CDR1 MNHEY and CDR2 SVGAGI. V lost 2 bases and J 10 bases, leaving 23 bases between the germline ends. The CDR3 region is CASSYPQGGLRATAFF. The CDR3 coding sequence is TGTGCCAGCAGTTACCCCCAGGGTGGGCTACGTGCTACAGCTTTCTTT.

The chain carries TRBV29-1 and TRBJ1-1; D is ambiguous. V lost 6 bases and J 1 base, leaving 15 bases between the germline ends. In germline, CDR1 is SQVTM, CDR2 ANQGSEA. The CDR3 contains 14 residues. In DNA form, the CDR3 reads TGCAGCGTCTCCCTAAGTAATACGAACACTGAAGCTTTCTTT. As protein: CSVSLSNTNTEAFF.

This clone was recorded only once. The chain uses TRBV7-9 and TRBJ1-6; TRBD1 matches 9 bases. CDR1 and CDR2 (germline): SEHNR, FQNEAQ (reference sequence). With V trimmed by 3 bases and J by 5 bases, 2 bases remained unmatched. The CDR3 contains 15 residues. Here the CDR3 DNA reads TGTGCCAGCAGCTTGACAGGGGGAGATAATTCACCCCTCCACTTT. Its translation: CASSLTGGDNSPLHF.

V usage is TRBV5-6 and J usage is TRBJ1-5; TRBD1 might be the D (6 bases). Per germline, CDR1 SGHDT and CDR2 YYEEEE. CDR3 size: 16 residues. Trimming pared 5 bases from V and 4 bases from J, leaving 19 bases between. This CDR3 is CASSYSPGTLNQPQHF. DNA for the CDR3: TGTGCCAGCAGTTACTCCCCCGGGACACTTAATCAGCCCCAGCATTTT.

The rearrangement uses TRBV7-8 and TRBJ1-2, with D maybe TRBD1 (5 bases). Germline CDR1 reads SGHVS; CDR2 reads FQNEAQ. The CDR3 extends over 15 amino acids. The V gene lost 1 base and the J gene lost 0 bases, with 9 bases spanning the gap. The CDR3, as DNA: TGTGCCAGCAGCTTAGGGAGGGGAGCTAACTATGGCTACACCTTC. Amino acids: CASSLGRGANYGYTF.

This chain links TRBV6-6 with TRBJ1-5; D gene uncertain. Trimming stripped 3 bases from V and 3 bases from J, with 9 bases between. The length of the CDR3 is 14 residues. CDR1 MNHNY and CDR2 SVGAGI come from the germline V gene (reference sequence). In DNA, the CDR3 is TGTGCCAGCAGTTATGCAGCGGACAATCAGCCCCAGCATTTT. Its translation: CASSYAADNQPQHF.

This clone was seen more than once but under ten times. Written as DNA, the CDR3 is TGTGCCAGTAGCGGGACAGGGGCGAACACCGGGGAGCTGTTTTTT. It translates to CASSGTGANTGELFF. The chain links TRBV19 to TRBJ2-2; 10 bases match TRBD1. This CDR3 region has 15 residues. V lost 6 bases, J lost 0 bases, and 1 base stayed unmatched. Germline V gene lookup returns CDR1 LNHDA and CDR2 SQIVND (reference sequence).

This clone has just a few counts. The chain has TRBV20-1 and TRBJ2-1; D is possibly TRBD1 (5 bases). Germline values: CDR1 DFQATT, CDR2 SNEGSKA (reference sequence). The CDR3 has 14 residues. Trimming left V 3 bases short and J 1 base short, with 10 bases between. CDR3 nucleotide sequence: TGCAGTGCTAGTAAGGGGAATTCCTACAATGAGCAGTTCTTC. Its protein is CSASKGNSYNEQFF.

The chain has TRBV3-1 (or the pseudogene TRBV3-2) and TRBJ1-1; 7 bases agree with TRBD1. The V gene end was trimmed by 4 bases and the J gene end by 4 bases; junction bases not matched to a gene: 9. This CDR3 has 15 residues. Germline CDR1 reads LGHDT; CDR2 reads YNNKEL (reference sequence). The CDR3 DNA reads as TGTGCCAGCAGCCCTCGGCGGGCAGGGGGCACTGAAGCTTTCTTT. This encodes CASSPRRAGGTEAFF.

This rearrangement joins TRBV21-1 to TRBJ2-3; the table assigns TRBD1, which was not confirmed against the DNA. TRBV21-1 is classified as a pseudogene. The CDR3 runs 17 residues. For the CDR3, the DNA is TGTGCCAGCAGCACCGCCGAGGACAGGGGTCTTCAAGATACGCAGTATTTT. Its translation: CASSTAEDRGLQDTQYF.

J is TRBJ2-5 and V is TRBV18; D not certain. The CDR3 is 12 residues long. Looked up from germline, CDR1 is KGHSH and CDR2 is LQKENI. V lost 3 bases and J 3 bases, leaving 5 bases between the germline ends. The CDR3 sequence: CASSPYEETQYF. DNA of the CDR3: TGTGCCAGCTCACCTTATGAAGAGACCCAGTACTTC.

The chain recombines TRBV18 with TRBJ1-2; 7 bases agree with TRBD1. The CDR3 loop spans 15 amino acids. The germline gives CDR1 KGHSH, CDR2 LQKENI. The V and J ends lost 3 bases and 0 bases, in that order; junction bases with no gene match: 4. The CDR3 spells CASSPGTDSNYGYTF. The CDR3 bases are TGTGCCAGCTCACCCGGGACAGACTCTAACTATGGCTACACCTTC. The variable domain in full, completed from reference TRBV18 and TRBJ1-2, reads NAGVMQNPRHLVRRRGQEARLRCSPMKGHSHVYWYRQLPEEGLKFMVYLQKENIIDESGMPKERFSAEFPKEGPSILRIQQVVRGDSAAYFCASSPGTDSNYGYTFGSGTRLTVV.

This chain links TRBV30 with TRBJ2-5; maybe TRBD1 (5 bases). From germline, CDR1 is GTSNPN and CDR2 SVGIG (reference sequence). This CDR3 spans 14 amino acids. Trimming took off 4 bases at V and 3 bases at J, with 15 bases between the two ends. As DNA, the CDR3 is TGTGCCTGGACCAAGGGGCTTGGAGAAGAGACCCAGTACTTC. Translated, it gives CAWTKGLGEETQYF.

The chain has TRBV5-4 and TRBJ2-5, with 7 bases fitting TRBD2. CDR1 and CDR2 from the germline V gene are SGHNT and YYREEE (reference sequence). V was pared by 4 bases and J by 3 bases, with 6 bases of the junction left unmatched. The CDR3 totals 14 residues. The chain's CDR3 is CASSPGGGKETQYF. CDR3 bases: TGTGCCAGCAGCCCTGGGGGGGGGAAAGAGACCCAGTACTTC.

The rearrangement joins TRBV30 to TRBJ2-1, with TRBD1 identical over 7 bases. The length of the CDR3 is 14 residues. CDR1 is GTSNPN and CDR2 is SVGIG in the germline V gene (reference sequence). J was trimmed by 3 bases and V by 0 bases; bases with no gene match: 2. The CDR3 nucleotides are TGTGCCTGGAGTGTAGCAGGGGGCTACAATGAGCAGTTCTTC. Protein product: CAWSVAGGYNEQFF.

The V and J genes are TRBV20-1 and TRBJ1-2; D uncertain. V lost 8 bases and J 8 bases, leaving 15 bases between the germline ends. Germline CDR1 and CDR2: DFQATT and SNEGSKA (reference sequence). This CDR3 comprises 11 residues. Here the CDR3 reads CSSDGPGGYTF. The CDR3 nucleotides read TGCAGTTCTGACGGTCCCGGGGGCTACACCTTC.

The chain links TRBV7-3 to TRBJ1-1, with 10 nucleotides matching TRBD1. Per the germline V gene, CDR1 is SGHTA and CDR2 is FQGTGA. V was clipped by 6 bases and J by 7 bases; unmatched bases: 5. This CDR3 contains 13 residues. CDR3 in amino acids: CASSWDRGGEAFF. CDR3 bases: TGTGCCAGCAGTTGGGACAGGGGCGGTGAAGCTTTCTTT.